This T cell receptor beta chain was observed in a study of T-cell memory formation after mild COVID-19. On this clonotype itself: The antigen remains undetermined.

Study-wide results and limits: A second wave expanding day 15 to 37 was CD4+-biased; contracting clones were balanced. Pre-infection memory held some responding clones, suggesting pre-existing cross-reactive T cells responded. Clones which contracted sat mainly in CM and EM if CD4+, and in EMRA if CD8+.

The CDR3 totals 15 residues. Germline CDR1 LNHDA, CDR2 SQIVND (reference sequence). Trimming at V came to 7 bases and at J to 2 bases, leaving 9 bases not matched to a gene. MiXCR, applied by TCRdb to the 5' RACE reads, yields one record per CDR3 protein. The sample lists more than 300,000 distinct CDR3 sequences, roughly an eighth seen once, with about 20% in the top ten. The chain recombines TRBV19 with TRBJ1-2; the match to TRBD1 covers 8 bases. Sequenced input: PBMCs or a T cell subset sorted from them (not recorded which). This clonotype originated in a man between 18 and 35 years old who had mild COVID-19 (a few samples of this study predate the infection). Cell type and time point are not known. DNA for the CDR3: TGTGCCAGTATCCCCCCTGGGACAGGCAACTATGGCTACACCTTC. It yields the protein CASIPPGTGNYGYTF.